This T cell receptor beta chain was sequenced for a study of T cell responses to AZD1222 COVID-19 vaccine. The V end was cut by 6 bases, the J end by 5 bases, with 10 bases between. The CDR3 is made up of 13 amino acids. Per germline, CDR1 MNHEY and CDR2 SVGAGI. The study's findings and limits: Without day 14 samples, only post-peak T cell repertoires were studied. It was only six AZD1222 recipients who were seropositive at baseline. Mostly white British, mostly female donors; authors suggested clonal diversity may be underestimated.

Method: immunoSEQ multiplex PCR; TCRdb's copy keeps in-frame clones and lacks some. In the table there are about 140,000 clones, around 90% of which are singletons. As for this clone: Antigen unknown.

The chain links TRBV6-5 to TRBJ2-2; D is unclear. This clonotype was sampled from an adult in good health. The specimen was peripheral blood, collected on day 0 of AZD1222 vaccination. CDR3 sequence (DNA): TGTGCCAGCAGCCTGACGGAAACCGGGGAGCTGTTTTTT. This codes for CASSLTETGELFF.